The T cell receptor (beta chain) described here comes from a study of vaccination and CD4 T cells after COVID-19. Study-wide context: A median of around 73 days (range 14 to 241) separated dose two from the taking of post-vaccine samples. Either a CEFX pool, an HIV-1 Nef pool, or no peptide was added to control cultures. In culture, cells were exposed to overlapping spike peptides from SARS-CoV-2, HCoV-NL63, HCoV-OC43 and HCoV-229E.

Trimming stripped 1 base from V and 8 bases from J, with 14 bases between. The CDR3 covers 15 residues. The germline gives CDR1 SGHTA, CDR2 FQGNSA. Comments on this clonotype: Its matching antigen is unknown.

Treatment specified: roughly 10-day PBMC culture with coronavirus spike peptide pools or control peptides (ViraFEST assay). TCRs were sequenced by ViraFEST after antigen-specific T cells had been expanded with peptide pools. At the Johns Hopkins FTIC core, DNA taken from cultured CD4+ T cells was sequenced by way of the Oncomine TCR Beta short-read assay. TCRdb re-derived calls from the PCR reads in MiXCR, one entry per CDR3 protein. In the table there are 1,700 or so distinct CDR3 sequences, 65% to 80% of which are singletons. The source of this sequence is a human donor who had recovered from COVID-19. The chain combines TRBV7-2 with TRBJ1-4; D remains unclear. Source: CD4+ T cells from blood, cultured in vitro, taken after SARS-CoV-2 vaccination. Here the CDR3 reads CASSLGGRAGEKLFF. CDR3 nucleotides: TGTGCCAGCAGCTTAGGAGGGAGAGCAGGAGAAAAACTGTTTTTT.